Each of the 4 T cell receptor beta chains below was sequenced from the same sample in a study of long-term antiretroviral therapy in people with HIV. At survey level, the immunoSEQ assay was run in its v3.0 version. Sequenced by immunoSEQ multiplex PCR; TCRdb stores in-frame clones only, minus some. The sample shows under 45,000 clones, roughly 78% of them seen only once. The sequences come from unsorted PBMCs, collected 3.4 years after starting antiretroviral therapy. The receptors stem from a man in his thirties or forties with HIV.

Here the CDR3 reads CATGQGGDTQYF. The CDR3 DNA sequence: TGTGCCACGGGACAGGGCGGTGATACGCAGTATTTT. The rearrangement uses TRBV7-9 and TRBJ2-3; 9 nucleotides match TRBD1. J was trimmed by 6 bases and V by 10 bases; bases with no gene match: 5. CDR1 SEHNR and CDR2 FQNEAQ come from the germline V gene (reference sequence). The CDR3 is 12 residues long.

The CDR3 sequence: CASSLAGGRANEQFF. CDR3 bases: TGTGCCAGCTCACTAGCGGGAGGGAGAGCAAATGAGCAGTTCTTC. J is TRBJ2-1 and V is TRBV18, with 11 bases identical to TRBD2. Unmatched junction bases numbered 6, after V lost 4 bases and J lost 7 bases. This CDR3 is 15 amino acids long. CDR1 and CDR2 (germline): KGHSH, LQKENI.

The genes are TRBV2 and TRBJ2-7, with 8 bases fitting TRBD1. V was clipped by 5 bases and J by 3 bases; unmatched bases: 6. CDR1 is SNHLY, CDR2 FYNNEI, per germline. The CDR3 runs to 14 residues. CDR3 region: CASSRTGTGYEQYF. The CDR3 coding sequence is TGTGCCAGCAGTCGGACAGGGACGGGCTACGAGCAGTACTTC.

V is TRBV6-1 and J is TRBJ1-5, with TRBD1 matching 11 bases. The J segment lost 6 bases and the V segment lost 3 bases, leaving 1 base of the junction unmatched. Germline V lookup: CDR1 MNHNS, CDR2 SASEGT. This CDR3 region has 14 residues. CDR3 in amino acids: CASSEGQGVQPQHF. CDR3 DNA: TGTGCCAGCAGTGAGGGACAGGGGGTTCAGCCCCAGCATTTT.